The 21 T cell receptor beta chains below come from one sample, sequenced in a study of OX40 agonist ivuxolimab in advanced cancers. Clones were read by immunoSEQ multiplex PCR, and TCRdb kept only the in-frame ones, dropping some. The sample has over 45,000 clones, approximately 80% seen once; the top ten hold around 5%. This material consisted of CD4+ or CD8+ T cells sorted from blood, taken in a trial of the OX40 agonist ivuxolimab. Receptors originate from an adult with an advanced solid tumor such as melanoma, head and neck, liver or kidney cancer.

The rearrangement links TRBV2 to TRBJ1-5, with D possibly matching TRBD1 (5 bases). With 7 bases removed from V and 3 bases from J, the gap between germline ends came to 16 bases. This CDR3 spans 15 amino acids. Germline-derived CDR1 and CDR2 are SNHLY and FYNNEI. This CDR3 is CASNGVNRLNQPQHF. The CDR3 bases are TGTGCCAGCAACGGGGTAAACAGGCTCAATCAGCCCCAGCATTTT.

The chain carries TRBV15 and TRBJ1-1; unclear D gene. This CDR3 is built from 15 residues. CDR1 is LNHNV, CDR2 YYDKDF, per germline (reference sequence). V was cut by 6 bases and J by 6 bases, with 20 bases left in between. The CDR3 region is CATSVRALTGPEAFF. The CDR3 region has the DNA TGTGCCACCAGTGTTCGGGCCTTAACCGGGCCTGAAGCTTTCTTT. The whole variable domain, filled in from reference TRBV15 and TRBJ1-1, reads DAMVIQNPRYQVTQFGKPVTLSCSQTLNHNVMYWYQQKSSQAPKLLFHYYDKDFNNEADTPDNFQSRRPNTSFCFLDIRSPGLGDTAMYLCATSVRALTGPEAFFGQGTRLTVV.

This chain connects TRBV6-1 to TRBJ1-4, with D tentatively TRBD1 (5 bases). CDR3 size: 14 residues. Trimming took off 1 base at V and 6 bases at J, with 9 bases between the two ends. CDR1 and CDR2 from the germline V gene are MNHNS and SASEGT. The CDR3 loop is CASSEGQGDEKLFF. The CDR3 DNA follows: TGTGCCAGCAGTGAAGGGCAGGGAGATGAAAAACTGTTTTTT.

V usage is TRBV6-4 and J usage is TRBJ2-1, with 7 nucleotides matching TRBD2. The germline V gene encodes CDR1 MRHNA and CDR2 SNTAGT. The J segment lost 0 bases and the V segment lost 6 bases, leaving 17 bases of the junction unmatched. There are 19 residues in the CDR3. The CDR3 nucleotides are TGTGCCAGCAGGGATTCCCCGTTGGGGGGGGAAACCTCCTACAATGAGCAGTTCTTC. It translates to CASRDSPLGGETSYNEQFF.

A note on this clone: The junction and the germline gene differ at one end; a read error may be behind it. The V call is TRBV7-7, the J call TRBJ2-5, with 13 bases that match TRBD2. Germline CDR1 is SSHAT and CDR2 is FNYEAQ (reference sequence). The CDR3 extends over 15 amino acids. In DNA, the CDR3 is TGTGCTAGCAGCTTAACTAGCGGGGGGGCGGAGACCCAGTACTTC. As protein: CASSLTSGGAETQYF.

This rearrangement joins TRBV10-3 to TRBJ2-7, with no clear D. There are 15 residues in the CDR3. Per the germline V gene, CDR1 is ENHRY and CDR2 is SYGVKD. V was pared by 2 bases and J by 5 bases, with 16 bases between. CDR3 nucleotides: TGTGCCATCAGTGAGCCCTCTCCCGGCAGGCACGAGCAGTACTTC. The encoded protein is CAISEPSPGRHEQYF.

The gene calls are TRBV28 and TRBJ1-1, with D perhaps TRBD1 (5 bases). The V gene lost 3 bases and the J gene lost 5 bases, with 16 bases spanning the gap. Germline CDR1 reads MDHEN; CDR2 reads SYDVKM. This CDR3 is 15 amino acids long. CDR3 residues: CASSFGGRPVTEAFF. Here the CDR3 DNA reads TGTGCCAGCAGTTTTGGGGGACGTCCGGTGACTGAAGCTTTCTTT.

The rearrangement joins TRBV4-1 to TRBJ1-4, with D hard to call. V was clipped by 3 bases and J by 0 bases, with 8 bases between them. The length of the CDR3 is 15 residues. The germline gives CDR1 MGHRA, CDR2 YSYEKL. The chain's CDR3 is CASSQVLATNEKLFF. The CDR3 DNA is TGCGCCAGCAGCCAGGTTCTTGCAACTAATGAAAAACTGTTTTTT.

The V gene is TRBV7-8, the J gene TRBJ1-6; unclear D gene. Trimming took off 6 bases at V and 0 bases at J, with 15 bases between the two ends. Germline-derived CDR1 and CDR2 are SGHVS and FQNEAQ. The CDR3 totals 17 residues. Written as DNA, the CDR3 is TGTGCCAGCAGTGGTCCCGCCGATATCTCCTATAATTCACCCCTCCACTTT. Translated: CASSGPADISYNSPLHF. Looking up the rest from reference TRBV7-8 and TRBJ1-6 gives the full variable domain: GAGVSQSPRYKVAKRGQDVALRCDPISGHVSLFWYQQALGQGPEFLTYFQNEAQLDKSGLPSDRFFAERPEGSVSTLKIQRTQQEDSAVYLCASSGPADISYNSPLHFGNGTRLTVT.

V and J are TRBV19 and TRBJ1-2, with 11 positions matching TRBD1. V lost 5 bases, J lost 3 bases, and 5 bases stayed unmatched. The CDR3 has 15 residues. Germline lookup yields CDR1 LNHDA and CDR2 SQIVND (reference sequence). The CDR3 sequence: CASSGQGAQDYGYTF. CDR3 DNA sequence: TGTGCCAGTAGTGGACAGGGGGCGCAAGACTATGGCTACACCTTC.

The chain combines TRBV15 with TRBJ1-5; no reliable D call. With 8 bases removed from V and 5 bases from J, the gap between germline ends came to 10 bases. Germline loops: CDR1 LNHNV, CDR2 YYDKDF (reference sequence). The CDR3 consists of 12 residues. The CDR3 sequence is CATAARDQPQHF. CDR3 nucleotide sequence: TGTGCCACCGCGGCGAGGGATCAGCCCCAGCATTTT.

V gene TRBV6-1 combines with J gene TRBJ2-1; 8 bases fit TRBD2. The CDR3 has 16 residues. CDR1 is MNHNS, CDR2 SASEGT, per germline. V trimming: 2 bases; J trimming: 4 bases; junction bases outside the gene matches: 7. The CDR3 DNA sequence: TGTGCCAGCAGTGAACGCTCGAGCGGGGGTTACAATGAGCAGTTCTTC. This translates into CASSERSSGGYNEQFF.

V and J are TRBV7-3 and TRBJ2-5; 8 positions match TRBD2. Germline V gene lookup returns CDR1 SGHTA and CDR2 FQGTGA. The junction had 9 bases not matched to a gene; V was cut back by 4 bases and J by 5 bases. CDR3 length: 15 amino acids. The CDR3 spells CASSSNGGARETQYF. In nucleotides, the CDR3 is TGTGCCAGCAGCTCCAACGGGGGGGCTAGGGAGACCCAGTACTTC.

The CDR3 sequence: CASSIEAGSSYEQYF. As DNA, the CDR3 is TGTGCCAGTAGTATAGAGGCAGGGAGCTCCTACGAGCAGTACTTC. This chain joins TRBV19 and TRBJ2-7; perhaps D is TRBD1 or TRBD2 (5 bases each). V was clipped by 0 bases and J by 0 bases, with 9 bases between them. From germline, CDR1 is LNHDA and CDR2 SQIVND (reference sequence). This CDR3 has 15 amino acids. Variable domain in full (rest from reference TRBV19 and TRBJ2-7): DGGITQSPKYLFRKEGQNVTLSCEQNLNHDAMYWYRQDPGQGLRLIYYSQIVNDFQKGDIAEGYSVSREKKESFPLTVTSAQKNPTAFYLCASSIEAGSSYEQYFGPGTRLTVT.

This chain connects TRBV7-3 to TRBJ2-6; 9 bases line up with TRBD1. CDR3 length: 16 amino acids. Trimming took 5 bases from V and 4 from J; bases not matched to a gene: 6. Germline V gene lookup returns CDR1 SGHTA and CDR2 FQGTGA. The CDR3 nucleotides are TGTGCCAGCAGCCAACAGGGGGCATTCGGGGCCAACGTCCTGACTTTC. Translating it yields CASSQQGAFGANVLTF.

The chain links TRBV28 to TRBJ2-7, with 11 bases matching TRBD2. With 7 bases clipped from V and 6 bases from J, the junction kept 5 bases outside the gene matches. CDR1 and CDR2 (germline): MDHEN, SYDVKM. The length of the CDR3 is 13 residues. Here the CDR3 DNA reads TGTGCCAGCACTACTAGCGGGAGAAGCGAGCAGTACTTC. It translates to CASTTSGRSEQYF.

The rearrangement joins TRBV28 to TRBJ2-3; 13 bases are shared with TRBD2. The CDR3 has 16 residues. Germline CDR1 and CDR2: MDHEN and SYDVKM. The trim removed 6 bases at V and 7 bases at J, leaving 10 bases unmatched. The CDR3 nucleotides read TGTGCCAGCAGCCTCGGACTAGCGGGGGCCACGCATACGCAGTATTTT. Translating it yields CASSLGLAGATHTQYF.

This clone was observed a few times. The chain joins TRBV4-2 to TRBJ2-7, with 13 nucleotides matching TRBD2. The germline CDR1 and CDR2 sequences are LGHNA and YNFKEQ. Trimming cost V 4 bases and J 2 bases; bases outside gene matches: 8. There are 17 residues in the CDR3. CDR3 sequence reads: CASSPGLAGPDTYEQYF. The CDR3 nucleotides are TGTGCCAGCAGCCCGGGACTAGCGGGACCCGACACCTACGAGCAGTACTTC.

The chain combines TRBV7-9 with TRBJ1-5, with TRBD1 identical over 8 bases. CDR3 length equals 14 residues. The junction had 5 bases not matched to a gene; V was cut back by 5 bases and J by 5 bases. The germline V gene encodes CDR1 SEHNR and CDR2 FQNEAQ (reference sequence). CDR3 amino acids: CASSPDREDQPQHF. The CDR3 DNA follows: TGTGCCAGCAGCCCGGACAGGGAAGATCAGCCCCAGCATTTT.

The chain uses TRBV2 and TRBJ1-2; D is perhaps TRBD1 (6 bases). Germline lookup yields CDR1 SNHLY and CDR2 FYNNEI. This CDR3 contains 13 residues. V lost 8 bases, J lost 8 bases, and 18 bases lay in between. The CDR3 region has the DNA TGTGCCAGCGGCCGAGACGGACAGAGCGGCTACACCTTC. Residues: CASGRDGQSGYTF.

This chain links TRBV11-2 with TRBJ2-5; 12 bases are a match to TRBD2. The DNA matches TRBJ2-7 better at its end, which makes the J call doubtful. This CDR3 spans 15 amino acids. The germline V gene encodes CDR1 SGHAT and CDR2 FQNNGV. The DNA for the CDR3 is TGTGCCAGCAGCAAGACTAGCGGGGGCCCGCGCGAGCAGTACTTC. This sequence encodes CASSKTSGGPREQYF.